The sequence of this T cell receptor beta chain was determined in a study of shared clonotypes between healthy human individuals. Trimming left V 3 bases short and J 0 bases short, with 15 bases between. The CDR3 sequence is 16 residues long. CDR1 and CDR2 (germline): LNHDA, SQIVND (reference sequence). Remarks on this clone: Its specificity is unknown.

Libraries were prepared by immunoSEQ multiplex PCR; TCRdb keeps only in-frame clonotypes and omits some of them. The sample has millions of clones, approximately 94% seen once. The study, taken as a whole, reports: Memory subsets generally showed smaller estimated richness than naive subsets did.

Sequencing was carried out using naive CD4+ T cells sorted from blood. Subset: CD45RA+ positively selected. This receptor was identified in a man younger than 35 in good health. V is TRBV19 and J is TRBJ2-7; D is perhaps TRBD2 (6 bases). Written as DNA, the CDR3 is TGTGCCAGTAGTATGATCGGGGGAGGCCCCTCCTACGAGCAGTACTTC. Translating gives CASSMIGGGPSYEQYF.